Shown below are 7 T cell receptor beta chains from a single sample sequenced in a study of blood T cell repertoires in COVID-19. Assay used: immunoSEQ multiplex PCR; TCRdb lists only in-frame clones, some missing. The repertoire has hundreds of thousands of clones, approximately 90% of them found once; the top ten carry roughly 0.25%. What was sequenced was peripheral blood. The receptors stem from a woman under 30 with acute or convalescent COVID-19.

The genes are TRBV30 and TRBJ2-7, with D hard to call. Germline V gene sequence: CDR1 GTSNPN, CDR2 SVGIG (reference sequence). Deletions cut 0 bases from V and 1 base from J, with 7 bases between. The length of the CDR3 is 13 residues. The CDR3 DNA follows: TGTGCCTGGAGTGTAGACACTTCCTACGAGCAGTACTTC. Amino acid sequence: CAWSVDTSYEQYF.

This rearrangement joins TRBV10-2 to TRBJ1-1; 9 bases agree with TRBD1. With 3 bases clipped from V and 1 base from J, the junction kept 3 bases outside the gene matches. Germline CDR1 reads WSHSY; CDR2 reads SAAADI. The CDR3 is 15 residues long. The DNA of the CDR3 is TGCGCCAGCAGTGATGTGGACAGGGGGAACACTGAAGCTTTCTTT. Translating it yields CASSDVDRGNTEAFF.

In this sample, this clone turned up once. The J gene is TRBJ2-7, the V gene TRBV28; 10 nucleotides align to TRBD1. The germline gives CDR1 MDHEN, CDR2 SYDVKM. The CDR3 consists of 14 residues. J was trimmed by 3 bases and V by 5 bases; bases with no gene match: 4. The chain's CDR3 is CASSGGDRGYEQYF. The CDR3 region has the DNA TGTGCCAGCAGTGGGGGGGACAGGGGCTACGAGCAGTACTTC.

This CDR3 is CASSEDTGETQYF. CDR3 coding DNA: TGCGCCAGCAGCGAAGATACAGGAGAGACCCAGTACTTC. This chain links TRBV5-1 with TRBJ2-5; a possible D gene is TRBD1 (5 bases). V gave up 4 bases and J gave up 4 bases, with 11 bases separating them. Per the germline V gene, CDR1 is SGHRS and CDR2 is YFSETQ. This CDR3 spans 13 amino acids.

The chain is built from TRBV19 and TRBJ1-1, with 7 bases that match TRBD1. Germline V CDR1 and CDR2: LNHDA, SQIVND (reference sequence). Trimming at V came to 4 bases and at J to 3 bases, leaving 8 bases not matched to a gene. The length of the CDR3 is 15 residues. The CDR3 DNA follows: TGTGCCAGTAGTAAGTCACAGGGGATGGACACTGAAGCTTTCTTT. This gives the protein CASSKSQGMDTEAFF.

The chain employs TRBV5-5 and TRBJ1-6; a weak D match, TRBD1 (5 bases). V shed 1 base and J shed 7 bases, with 12 bases lying between them. The germline V gene encodes CDR1 SGHKS and CDR2 YYEKEE (reference sequence). This CDR3 comprises 15 residues. In nucleotides, the CDR3 is TGTGCCAGCAGCTTGACAGGAGGGTGGAATTCACCCCTCCACTTT. Translation gives CASSLTGGWNSPLHF. Based on the CDR3 plus reference TRBV5-5 and TRBJ1-6, the full variable domain is DAGVTQSPTHLIKTRGQQVTLRCSPISGHKSVSWYQQVLGQGPQFIFQYYEKEERGRGNFPDRFSARQFPNYSSELNVNALLLGDSALYLCASSLTGGWNSPLHFGNGTRLTVT.

DNA for the CDR3: TGTGCCAGCAGCTTAGAAGTGACTAGCCCCGGGGAGCTGTTTTTT. It translates to CASSLEVTSPGELFF. The rearrangement links TRBV7-6 to TRBJ2-2; TRBD2 agrees at 7 bases. Germline trimming cut 1 base from V and 6 bases from J; bases unmatched to any gene: 5. Germline V gene lookup returns CDR1 SGHVS and CDR2 FNYEAQ. CDR3 size: 15 residues.